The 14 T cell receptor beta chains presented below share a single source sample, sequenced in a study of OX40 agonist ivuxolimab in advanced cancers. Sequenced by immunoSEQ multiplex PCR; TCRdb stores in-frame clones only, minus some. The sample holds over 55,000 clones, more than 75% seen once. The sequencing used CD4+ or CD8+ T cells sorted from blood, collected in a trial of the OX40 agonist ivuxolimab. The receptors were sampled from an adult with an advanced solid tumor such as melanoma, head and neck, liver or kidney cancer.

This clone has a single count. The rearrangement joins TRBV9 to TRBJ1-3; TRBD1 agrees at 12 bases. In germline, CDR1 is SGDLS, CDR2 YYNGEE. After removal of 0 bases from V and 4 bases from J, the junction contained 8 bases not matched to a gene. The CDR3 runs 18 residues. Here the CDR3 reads CASSVAGTGGDPGNTIYF. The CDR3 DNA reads TGTGCCAGCAGCGTAGCGGGGACAGGGGGCGATCCGGGAAACACCATATATTTT.

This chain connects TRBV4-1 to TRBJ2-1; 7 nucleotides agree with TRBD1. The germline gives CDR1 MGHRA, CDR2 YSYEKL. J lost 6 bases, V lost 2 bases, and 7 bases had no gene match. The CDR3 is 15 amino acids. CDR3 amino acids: CASSQPTTGPNEQFF. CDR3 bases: TGCGCCAGCAGCCAACCTACGACAGGGCCCAATGAGCAGTTCTTC.

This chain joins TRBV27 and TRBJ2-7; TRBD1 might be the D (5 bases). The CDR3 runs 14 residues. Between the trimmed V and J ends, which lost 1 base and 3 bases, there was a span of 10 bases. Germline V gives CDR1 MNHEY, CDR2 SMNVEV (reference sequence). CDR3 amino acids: CASSLWGGNYEQYF. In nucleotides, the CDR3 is TGTGCCAGCAGTTTATGGGGCGGAAACTACGAGCAGTACTTC.

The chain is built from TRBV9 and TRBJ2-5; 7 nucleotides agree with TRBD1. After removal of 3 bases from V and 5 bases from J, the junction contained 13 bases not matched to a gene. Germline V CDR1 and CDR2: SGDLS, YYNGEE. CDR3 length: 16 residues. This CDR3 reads CASSASGTASIETQYF. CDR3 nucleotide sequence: TGTGCCAGCAGCGCCTCCGGGACAGCTTCGATCGAGACCCAGTACTTC.

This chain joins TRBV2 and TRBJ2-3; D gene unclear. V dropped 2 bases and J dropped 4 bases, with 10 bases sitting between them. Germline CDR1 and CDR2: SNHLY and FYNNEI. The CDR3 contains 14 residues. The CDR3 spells CASSEPRLADTQYF. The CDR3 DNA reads TGTGCCAGCAGTGAACCGAGATTAGCAGATACGCAGTATTTT.

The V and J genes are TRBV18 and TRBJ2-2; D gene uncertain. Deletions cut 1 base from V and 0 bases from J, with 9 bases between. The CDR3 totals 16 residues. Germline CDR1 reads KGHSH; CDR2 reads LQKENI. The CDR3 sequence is CASSPLKGSNTGELFF. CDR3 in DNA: TGTGCCAGCTCACCACTCAAGGGATCGAACACCGGGGAGCTGTTTTTT. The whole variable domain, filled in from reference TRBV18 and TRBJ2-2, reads NAGVMQNPRHLVRRRGQEARLRCSPMKGHSHVYWYRQLPEEGLKFMVYLQKENIIDESGMPKERFSAEFPKEGPSILRIQQVVRGDSAAYFCASSPLKGSNTGELFFGEGSRLTVL.

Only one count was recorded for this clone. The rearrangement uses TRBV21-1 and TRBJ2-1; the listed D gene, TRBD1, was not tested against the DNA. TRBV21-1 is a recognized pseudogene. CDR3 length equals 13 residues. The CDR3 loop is CASSTDRGREQFF. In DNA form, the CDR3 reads TGTGCCAGCAGTACTGACAGGGGCAGGGAGCAGTTCTTC.

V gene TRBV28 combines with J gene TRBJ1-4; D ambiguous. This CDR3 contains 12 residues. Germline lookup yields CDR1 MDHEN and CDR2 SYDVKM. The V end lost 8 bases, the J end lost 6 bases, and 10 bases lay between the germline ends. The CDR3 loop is CASGGTDEKLFF. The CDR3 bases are TGTGCCAGCGGAGGTACAGATGAAAAACTGTTTTTT. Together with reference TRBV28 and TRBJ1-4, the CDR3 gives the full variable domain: DVKVTQSSRYLVKRTGEKVFLECVQDMDHENMFWYRQDPGLGLRLIYFSYDVKMKEKGDIPEGYSVSREKKERFSLILESASTNQTSMYLCASGGTDEKLFFGSGTQLSVL.

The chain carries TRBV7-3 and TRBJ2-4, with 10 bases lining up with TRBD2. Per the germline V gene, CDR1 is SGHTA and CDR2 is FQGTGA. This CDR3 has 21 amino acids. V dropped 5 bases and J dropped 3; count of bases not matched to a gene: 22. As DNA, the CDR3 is TGTGCCAGCAGCCCGCGGCGGGGTAGCGGGGGGCCCGGATGGAGCAAAAACATTCAGTACTTC. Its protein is CASSPRRGSGGPGWSKNIQYF.

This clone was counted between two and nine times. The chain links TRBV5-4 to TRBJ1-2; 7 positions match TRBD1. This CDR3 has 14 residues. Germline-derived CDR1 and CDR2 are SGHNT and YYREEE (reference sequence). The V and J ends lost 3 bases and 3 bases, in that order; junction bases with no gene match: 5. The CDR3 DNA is TGTGCCAGCAGCTCAGGACAGGACGACTATGGCTACACCTTC. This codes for CASSSGQDDYGYTF.

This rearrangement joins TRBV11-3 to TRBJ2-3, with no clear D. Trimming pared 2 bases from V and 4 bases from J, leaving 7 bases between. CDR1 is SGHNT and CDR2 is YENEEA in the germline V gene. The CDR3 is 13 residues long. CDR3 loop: CASSLNYADTQYF. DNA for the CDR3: TGTGCCAGCAGCTTAAACTACGCAGATACGCAGTATTTT. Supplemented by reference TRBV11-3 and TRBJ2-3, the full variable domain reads EAGVVQSPRYKIIEKKQPVAFWCNPISGHNTLYWYLQNLGQGPELLIRYENEEAVDDSQLPKDRFSAERLKGVDSTLKIQPAELGDSAVYLCASSLNYADTQYFGPGTRLTVL.

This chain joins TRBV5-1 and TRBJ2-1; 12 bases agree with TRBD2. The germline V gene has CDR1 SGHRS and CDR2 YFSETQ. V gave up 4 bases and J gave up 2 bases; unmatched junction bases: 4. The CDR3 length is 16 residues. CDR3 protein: CASSKTSGSTYNEQFF. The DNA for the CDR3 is TGCGCCAGCAGCAAGACTAGCGGGAGCACCTACAATGAGCAGTTCTTC.

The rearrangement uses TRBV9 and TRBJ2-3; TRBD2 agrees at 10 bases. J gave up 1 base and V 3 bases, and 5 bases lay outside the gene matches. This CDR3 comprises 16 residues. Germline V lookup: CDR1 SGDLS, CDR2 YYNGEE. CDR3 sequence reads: CASSAPSGGRTDTQYF. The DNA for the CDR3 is TGTGCCAGCAGCGCCCCTAGCGGGGGTCGCACAGATACGCAGTATTTT.

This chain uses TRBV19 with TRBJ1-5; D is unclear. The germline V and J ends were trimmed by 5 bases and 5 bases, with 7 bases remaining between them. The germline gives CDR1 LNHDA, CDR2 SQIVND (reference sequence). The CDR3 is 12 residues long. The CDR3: CASSARDQPQHF. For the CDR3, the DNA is TGTGCCAGTAGTGCGCGGGATCAGCCCCAGCATTTT.